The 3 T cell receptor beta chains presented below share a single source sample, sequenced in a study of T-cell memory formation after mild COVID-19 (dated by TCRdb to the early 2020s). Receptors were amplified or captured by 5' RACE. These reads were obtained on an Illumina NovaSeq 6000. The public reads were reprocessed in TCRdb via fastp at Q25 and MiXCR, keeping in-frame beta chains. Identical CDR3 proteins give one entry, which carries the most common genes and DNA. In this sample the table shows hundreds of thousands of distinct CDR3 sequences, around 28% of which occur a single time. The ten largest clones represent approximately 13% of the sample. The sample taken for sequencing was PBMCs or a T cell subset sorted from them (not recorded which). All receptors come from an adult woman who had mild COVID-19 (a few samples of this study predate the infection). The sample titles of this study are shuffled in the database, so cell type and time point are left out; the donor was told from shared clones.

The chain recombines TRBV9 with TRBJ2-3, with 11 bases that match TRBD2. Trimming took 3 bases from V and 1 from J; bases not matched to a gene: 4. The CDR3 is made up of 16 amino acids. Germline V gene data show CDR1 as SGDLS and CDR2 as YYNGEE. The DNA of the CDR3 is TGTGCCAGCAGCGAACAACTAGCGGGAGGCACAGATACGCAGTATTTT. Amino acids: CASSEQLAGGTDTQYF.

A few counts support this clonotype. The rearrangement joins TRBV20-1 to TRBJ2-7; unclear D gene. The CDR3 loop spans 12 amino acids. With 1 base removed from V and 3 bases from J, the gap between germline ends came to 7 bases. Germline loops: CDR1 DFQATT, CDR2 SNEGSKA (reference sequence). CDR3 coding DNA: TGCAGTGCTAGAGGGCGGAACTACGAGCAGTACTTC. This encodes CSARGRNYEQYF.

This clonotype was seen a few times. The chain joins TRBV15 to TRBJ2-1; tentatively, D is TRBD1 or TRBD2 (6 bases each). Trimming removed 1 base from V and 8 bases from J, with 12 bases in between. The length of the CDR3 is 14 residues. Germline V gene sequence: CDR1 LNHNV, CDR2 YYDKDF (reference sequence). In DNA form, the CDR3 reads TGTGCCACCAGCAGAGTAGGGGGGATCCATGAGCAGTTCTTC. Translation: CATSRVGGIHEQFF.